This T cell receptor (beta chain) was observed in a study of Ad26.COV2.S vaccination and SARS-CoV-2 variants. In the study overall: Into the muscle, Ad26.COV2.S was dosed once or twice, 56 days apart. Study-level results: Placebo recipients and vaccine recipients were similar in non-spike TCR breadth. An underestimation of total T cell responses may have resulted from the TCR breadth and depth analyses.

As for treatment: over 15 received Ad26.COV2.S at low or high dose, single or two shots; roughly five received placebo; per-sample allocation not given. Samples came from day 63 after the first vaccine or placebo injection. An Ad26 vector was used to express Wuhan-strain SARS-CoV-2 spike as the vaccine. A word on this clone: Its antigen is unknown.

The protocol was immunoSEQ multiplex PCR, while the TCRdb copy is restricted to in-frame clones and leaves out a portion. The table has hundreds of thousands of clones, 89% seen once. This TCR was sampled from a person between 18 and 65 years old who received the Ad26.COV2.S COVID-19 vaccine or a placebo. Material: peripheral blood, obtained in a trial of Ad26.COV2.S vaccine versus placebo.

For the CDR3, the DNA is TGTGCCAGCAGTGAGGACAGGGGACACACCATATATTTT. The encoded protein is CASSEDRGHTIYF. The chain employs TRBV6-1 and TRBJ1-3, with 9 bases matching TRBD1. Germline values: CDR1 MNHNS, CDR2 SASEGT. The CDR3 loop spans 13 amino acids. Losses at the gene ends were 3 bases for V and 8 bases for J; bases not matched to a gene: 2.